The rows below give T cell receptor beta chains drawn from one sample of a study of T-cell memory formation after mild COVID-19. TCRdb passed the 5' RACE reads through MiXCR, listing each CDR3 protein once. The data hold around 300,000 distinct CDR3 sequences, with roughly 21% observed a single time. Material: PBMCs or a T cell subset sorted from them (not recorded which). Every receptor here comes from a man between 18 and 29 years old who had mild COVID-19 (a few samples of this study predate the infection). Cell type and time point are not known. The CDR3 runs from the conserved cysteine through the conserved F or W. Where a row states a size, it is once, few, many or the class of an expanded clone; other rows omit it.

TRBV12-3/TRBV12-4,TRBJ1-1,-,12,CASSRGIWGAFF
TRBV28,TRBJ2-3,-,13,CASSFQGVRTQYF
TRBV7-6,TRBJ2-5,few,18,CASSLARIAGASGETQYF
TRBV5-8,TRBJ1-1,-,12,CASSLALRGAFF
TRBV7-2,TRBJ2-1,few,15,CASSLETSGNNEQFF
TRBV6-6,TRBJ1-2,few,13,CASTAPGDYGYTF
TRBV7-9,TRBJ2-1,few,13,CASSPDSNNEQFF
TRBV29-1,TRBJ2-7,few,13,CSVVLGDSYEQYF
TRBV7-6,TRBJ2-7,few,15,CASSLTGTPSYEQYF
TRBV28,TRBJ2-5,-,14,CASSPIGVQETQYF
TRBV12-3/TRBV12-4,TRBJ1-1,-,15,CASSLGDKVITEAFF
TRBV4-1,TRBJ1-1,few,13,CASSQGQGAEAFF
TRBV30,TRBJ2-3,-,14,CAWIGRRSTDTQYF
TRBV13,TRBJ1-2,-,16,CASTGTGGPGPYGYTF
TRBV6-5,TRBJ1-1,-,14,CASSQGQGTTEAFF
TRBV9,TRBJ2-3,-,15,CASSTPGGNEDTQYF
TRBV19,TRBJ2-5,few,13,CATGTSERETQYF
TRBV20-1,TRBJ2-3,-,14,CSATDRGRGDTQYF
TRBV4-3,TRBJ2-5,-,15,CASSQEVRGGETQYF
TRBV29-1,TRBJ2-3,-,14,CSEAPLANTDTQYF
TRBV2,TRBJ2-7,few,15,CASSGGRITPYEQYF
TRBV10-3,TRBJ2-6,few,20,CAISESRGLAGDSGANVLTF
TRBV7-6,TRBJ2-1,many,18,CASSSLKVLPSSYNEQFF
TRBV9,TRBJ2-1,few,16,CASSPIAGGTYNEQFF
TRBV4-3,TRBJ2-1,-,15,CASSQARDFYNEQFF
TRBV18,TRBJ1-2,few,15,CASSPDATGLLGYTF
TRBV12-3/TRBV12-4,TRBJ1-1,-,15,CASSRGGGVWTEAFF
TRBV20-1,TRBJ2-2,-,12,CSASIYAGELFF
TRBV6-2/TRBV6-3,TRBJ2-4,few,15,CASSISGGAANIQYF
TRBV15,TRBJ1-6,-,19,CATSSDRDRGWNYNSPIHF
TRBV25-1,TRBJ2-5,-,13,CASSEYRAETQYF
TRBV5-1,TRBJ2-7,-,15,CASSFQAGGTYEQYF
TRBV10-3,TRBJ2-2,-,16,CAISALAGGPSGELFF
TRBV4-2,TRBJ2-1,many,12,CASLARGVGQFF
TRBV7-8,TRBJ2-3,-,17,CASSLGASGAPAGTQYF
TRBV20-1,TRBJ2-6,few,15,CSANSDLSGANVLTF
TRBV24-1,TRBJ2-1,-,13,CATSVPNAGKQFF
TRBV9,TRBJ2-2,few,15,CASSVESIVTGELFF
TRBV4-1,TRBJ2-5,many,11,CASSQEETQYF
TRBV27,TRBJ1-4,few,14,CASSSPLRNEKLFF
TRBV24-1,TRBJ1-1,-,12,CATSDLRSEAFF
TRBV7-3,TRBJ1-2,few,13,CASSPGQGMGYTF
TRBV7-2,TRBJ2-3,few,15,CASSPWGGGVDTQYF
TRBV20-1,TRBJ2-2,few,14,CSASRGSNTGELFF
TRBV18,TRBJ2-5,many,16,CASSPRTSGGGETQYF
TRBV6-2/TRBV6-3,TRBJ2-5,-,13,CASSYSGEETQYF
TRBV12-3/TRBV12-4,TRBJ1-2,-,15,CASSPRWDTNYGYTF